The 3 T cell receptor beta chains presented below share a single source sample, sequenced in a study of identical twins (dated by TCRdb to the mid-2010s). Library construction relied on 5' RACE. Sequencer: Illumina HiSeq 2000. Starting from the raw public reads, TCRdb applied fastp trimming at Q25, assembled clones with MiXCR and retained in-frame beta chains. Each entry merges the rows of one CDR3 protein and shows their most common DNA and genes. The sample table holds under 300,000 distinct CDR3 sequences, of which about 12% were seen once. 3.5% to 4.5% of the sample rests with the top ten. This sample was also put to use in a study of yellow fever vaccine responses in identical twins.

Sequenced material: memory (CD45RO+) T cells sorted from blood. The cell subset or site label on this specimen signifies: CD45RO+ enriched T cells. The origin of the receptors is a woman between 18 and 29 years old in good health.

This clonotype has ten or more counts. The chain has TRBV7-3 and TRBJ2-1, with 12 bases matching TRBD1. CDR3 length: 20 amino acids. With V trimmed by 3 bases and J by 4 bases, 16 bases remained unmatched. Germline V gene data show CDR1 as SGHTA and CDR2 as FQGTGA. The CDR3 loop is CASSLFGTGGAEPPYNEQFF. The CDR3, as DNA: TGTGCCAGCAGCTTGTTTGGGACAGGGGGCGCGGAGCCCCCTTACAATGAGCAGTTCTTC.

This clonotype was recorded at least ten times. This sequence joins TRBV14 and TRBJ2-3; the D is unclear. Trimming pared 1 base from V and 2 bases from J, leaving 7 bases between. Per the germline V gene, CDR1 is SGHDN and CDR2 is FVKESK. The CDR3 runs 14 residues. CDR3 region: CASSQVADTDTQYF. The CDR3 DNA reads TGTGCCAGCAGCCAAGTGGCGGACACAGATACGCAGTATTTT.

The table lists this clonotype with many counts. CDR3 residues: CSARRSGHSYEQYF. The CDR3 region has the DNA TGCAGTGCTAGGAGATCGGGGCACTCCTACGAGCAGTACTTC. The V and J genes are TRBV20-1 and TRBJ2-7; tentatively, D is TRBD1 or TRBD2 (5 bases each). CDR1 and CDR2 (germline): DFQATT, SNEGSKA (reference sequence). The CDR3 extends over 14 amino acids. Trimming cost V 3 bases and J 0 bases, with 12 bases left between them.